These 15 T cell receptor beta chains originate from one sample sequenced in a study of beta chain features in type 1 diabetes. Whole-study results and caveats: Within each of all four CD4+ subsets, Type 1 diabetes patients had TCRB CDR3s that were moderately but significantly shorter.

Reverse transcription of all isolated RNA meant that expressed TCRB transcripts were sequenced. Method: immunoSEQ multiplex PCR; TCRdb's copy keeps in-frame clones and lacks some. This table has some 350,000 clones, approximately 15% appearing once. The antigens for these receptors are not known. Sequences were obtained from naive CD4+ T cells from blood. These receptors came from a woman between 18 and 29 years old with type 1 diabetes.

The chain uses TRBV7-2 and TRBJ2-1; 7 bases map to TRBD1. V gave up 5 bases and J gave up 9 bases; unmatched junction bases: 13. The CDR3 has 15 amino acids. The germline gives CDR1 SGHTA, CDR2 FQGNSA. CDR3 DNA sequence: TGTGCCAGCAGCCGGCGACAGGGCTGGGCAGGTGAGCAGTTCTTC. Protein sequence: CASSRRQGWAGEQFF.

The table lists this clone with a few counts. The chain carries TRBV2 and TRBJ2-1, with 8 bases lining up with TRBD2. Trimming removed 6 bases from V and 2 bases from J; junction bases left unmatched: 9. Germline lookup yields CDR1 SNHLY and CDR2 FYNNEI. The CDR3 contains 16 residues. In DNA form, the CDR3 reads TGTGCCAGCAGGATTGGGGGGCGGGAGGCCTACAATGAGCAGTTCTTC. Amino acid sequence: CASRIGGREAYNEQFF.

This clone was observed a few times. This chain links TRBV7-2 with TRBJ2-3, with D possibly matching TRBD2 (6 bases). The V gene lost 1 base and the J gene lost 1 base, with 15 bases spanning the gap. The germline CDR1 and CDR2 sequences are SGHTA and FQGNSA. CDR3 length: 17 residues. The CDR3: CASSLVGGARGTDTQYF. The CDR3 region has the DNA TGTGCCAGCAGCTTAGTAGGCGGGGCCCGAGGCACAGATACGCAGTATTTT.

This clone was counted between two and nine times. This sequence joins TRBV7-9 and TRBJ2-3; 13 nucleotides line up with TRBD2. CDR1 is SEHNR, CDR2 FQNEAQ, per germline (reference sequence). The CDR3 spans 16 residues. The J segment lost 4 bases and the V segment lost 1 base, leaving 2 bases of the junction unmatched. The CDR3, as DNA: TGTGCCAGCAGCTTAGTAGGACTAGCGGGAGCAGATACGCAGTATTTT. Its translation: CASSLVGLAGADTQYF.

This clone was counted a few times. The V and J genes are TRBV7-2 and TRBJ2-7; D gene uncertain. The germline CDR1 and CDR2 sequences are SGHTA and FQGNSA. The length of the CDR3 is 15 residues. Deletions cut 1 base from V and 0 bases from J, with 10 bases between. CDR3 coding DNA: TGTGCCAGCAGCTTAGTGGCTAGGTCCTCCTACGAGCAGTACTTC. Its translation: CASSLVARSSYEQYF.

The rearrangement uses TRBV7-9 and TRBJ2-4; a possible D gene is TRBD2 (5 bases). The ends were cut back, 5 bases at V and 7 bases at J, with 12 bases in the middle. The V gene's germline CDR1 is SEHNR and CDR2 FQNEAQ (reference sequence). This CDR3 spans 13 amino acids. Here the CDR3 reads CASSLGLGNIQYF. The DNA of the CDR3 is TGTGCCAGCAGCCTAGGACTTGGCAACATTCAGTACTTC.

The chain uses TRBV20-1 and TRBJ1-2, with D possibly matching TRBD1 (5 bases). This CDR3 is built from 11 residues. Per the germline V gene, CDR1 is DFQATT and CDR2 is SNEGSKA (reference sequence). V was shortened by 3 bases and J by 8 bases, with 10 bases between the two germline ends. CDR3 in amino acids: CSASSGLGYTF. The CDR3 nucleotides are TGCAGTGCTAGTTCAGGGCTAGGCTACACCTTC.

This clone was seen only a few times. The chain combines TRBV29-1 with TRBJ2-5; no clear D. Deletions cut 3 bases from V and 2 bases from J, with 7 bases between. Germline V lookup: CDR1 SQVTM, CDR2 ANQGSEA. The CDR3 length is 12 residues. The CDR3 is CSVDEAQETQYF. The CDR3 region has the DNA TGCAGCGTTGATGAGGCTCAAGAGACCCAGTACTTC.

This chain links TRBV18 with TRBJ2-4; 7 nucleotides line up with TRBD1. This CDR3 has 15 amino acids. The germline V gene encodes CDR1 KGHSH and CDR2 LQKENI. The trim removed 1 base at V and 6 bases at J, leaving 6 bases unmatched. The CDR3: CASSPQGASSNIQYF. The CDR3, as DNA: TGTGCCAGCTCACCACAGGGGGCTTCGTCAAACATTCAGTACTTC.

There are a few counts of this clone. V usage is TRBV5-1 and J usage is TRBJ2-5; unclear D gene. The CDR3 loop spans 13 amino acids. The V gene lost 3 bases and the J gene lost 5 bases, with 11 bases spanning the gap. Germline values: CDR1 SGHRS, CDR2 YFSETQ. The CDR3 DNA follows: TGCGCCAGCAGCTCCCTACGAGAGGAGACCCAGTACTTC. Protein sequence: CASSSLREETQYF.

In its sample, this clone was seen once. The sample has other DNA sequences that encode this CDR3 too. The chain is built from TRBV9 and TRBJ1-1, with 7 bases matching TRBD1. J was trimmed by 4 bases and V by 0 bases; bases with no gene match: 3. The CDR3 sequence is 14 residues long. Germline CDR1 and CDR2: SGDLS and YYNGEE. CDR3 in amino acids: CASSVVTGVTEAFF. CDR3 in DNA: TGTGCCAGCAGCGTAGTTACAGGGGTCACTGAAGCTTTCTTT.

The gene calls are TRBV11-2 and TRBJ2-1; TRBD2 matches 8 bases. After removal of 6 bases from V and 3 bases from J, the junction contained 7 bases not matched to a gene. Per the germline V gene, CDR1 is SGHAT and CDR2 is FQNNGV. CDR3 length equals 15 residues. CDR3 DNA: TGTGCCAGCAGTCATCGAGGGACTAGCTACAATGAGCAGTTCTTC. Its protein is CASSHRGTSYNEQFF.

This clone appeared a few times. CDR3 protein: CASSEEAGGIGYTF. Here the CDR3 DNA reads TGTGCCAGCAGTGAAGAGGCGGGGGGGATCGGCTACACCTTC. V is TRBV2 and J is TRBJ1-2; D may be TRBD1 (5 bases). With 1 base removed from V and 8 bases from J, the gap between germline ends came to 14 bases. The CDR3 extends over 14 amino acids. Germline V lookup: CDR1 SNHLY, CDR2 FYNNEI.

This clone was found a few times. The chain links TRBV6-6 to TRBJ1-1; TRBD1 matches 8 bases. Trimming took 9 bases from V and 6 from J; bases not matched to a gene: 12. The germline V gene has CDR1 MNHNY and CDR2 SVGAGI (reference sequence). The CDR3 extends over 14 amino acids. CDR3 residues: CASLRDSGQAEAFF. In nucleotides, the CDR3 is TGTGCCAGTCTCCGCGATTCGGGACAGGCTGAAGCTTTCTTT.

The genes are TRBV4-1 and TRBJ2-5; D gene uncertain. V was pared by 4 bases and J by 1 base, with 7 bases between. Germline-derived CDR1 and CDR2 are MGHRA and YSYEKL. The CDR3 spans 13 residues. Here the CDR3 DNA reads TGCGCCAGCAGCCGAGGCTTCCAAGAGACCCAGTACTTC. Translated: CASSRGFQETQYF.